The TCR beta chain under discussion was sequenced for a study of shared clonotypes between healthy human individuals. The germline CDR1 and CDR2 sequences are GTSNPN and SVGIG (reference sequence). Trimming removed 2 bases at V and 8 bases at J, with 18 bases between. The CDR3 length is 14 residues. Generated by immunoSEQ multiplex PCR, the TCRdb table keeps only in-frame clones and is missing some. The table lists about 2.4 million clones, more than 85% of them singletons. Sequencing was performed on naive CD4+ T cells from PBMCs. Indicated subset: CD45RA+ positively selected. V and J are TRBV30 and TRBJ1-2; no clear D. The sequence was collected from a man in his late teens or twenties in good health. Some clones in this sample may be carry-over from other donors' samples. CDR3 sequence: CAWSPLYTPRGYTF. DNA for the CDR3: TGTGCCTGGAGTCCCCTCTACACCCCTCGGGGCTACACCTTC.